The 26 T cell receptor beta chains listed next were all sequenced from one sample in a study of cytomegalovirus exposure and HLA in healthy donors. TCRdb keeps only in-frame clones here, not all; method: immunoSEQ multiplex PCR. Of about 150,000 clones listed, around 84% are singletons. The specimen sequenced was PBMCs. The receptors here all came from a human donor in good health.

The genes are TRBV6-6 and TRBJ2-7; D may be TRBD1 (5 bases). The CDR3 is 12 residues long. Germline values: CDR1 MNHNY, CDR2 SVGAGI (reference sequence). V lost 6 bases, J lost 5 bases, and 11 bases lay in between. The CDR3 protein is CASRGEGDEQYF. The CDR3 DNA follows: TGTGCCAGCAGAGGGGAAGGAGACGAGCAGTACTTC.

The chain recombines TRBV5-1 with TRBJ2-2, with TRBD2 matching over 10 bases. This CDR3 has 16 residues. CDR1 SGHRS and CDR2 YFSETQ come from the germline V gene. V lost 0 bases to trimming and J lost 4 bases; unmatched junction nucleotides: 3. This chain's CDR3 is CASSLVAGGATGELFF. CDR3 sequence (DNA): TGCGCCAGCAGCTTGGTAGCGGGGGGCGCCACCGGGGAGCTGTTTTTT.

The chain uses TRBV5-1 and TRBJ2-1, with D possibly being TRBD2 (5 bases). From germline, CDR1 is SGHRS and CDR2 YFSETQ. This CDR3 comprises 18 residues. V lost 2 bases, J lost 0 bases, and 18 bases lay in between. The CDR3 protein is CASSLGRKADPSYNEQFF. In DNA, the CDR3 is TGCGCCAGCAGCTTAGGGAGAAAGGCGGACCCCTCCTACAATGAGCAGTTCTTC.

The rearrangement uses TRBV5-4 and TRBJ2-5; tentative D call: TRBD2 (5 bases). Germline V gives CDR1 SGHNT, CDR2 YYREEE (reference sequence). The ends were cut back, 4 bases at V and 1 base at J, with 8 bases in the middle. The CDR3 sequence is 13 residues long. CDR3 loop: CASSPDFQETQYF. CDR3 DNA: TGTGCCAGCAGCCCGGACTTCCAAGAGACCCAGTACTTC.

V usage is TRBV5-1 and J usage is TRBJ2-1; tentatively, D is TRBD2 (5 bases). This CDR3 is built from 15 residues. The V end lost 0 bases, the J end lost 6 bases, and 13 bases lay between the germline ends. Germline lookup yields CDR1 SGHRS and CDR2 YFSETQ. CDR3: CASSLVIGIINEQFF. The CDR3 DNA is TGCGCCAGCAGCTTGGTCATCGGGATAATCAATGAGCAGTTCTTC.

The chain couples TRBV19 to TRBJ1-5; 7 bases agree with TRBD1. CDR1 is LNHDA and CDR2 is SQIVND in the germline V gene (reference sequence). The CDR3 extends over 14 amino acids. The V gene end was trimmed by 5 bases and the J gene end by 6 bases; junction bases not matched to a gene: 7. The CDR3: CASSLTGTGQPQHF. The CDR3 DNA reads as TGTGCCAGTAGTTTGACAGGGACGGGTCAGCCCCAGCATTTT.

The rearrangement uses TRBV2 and TRBJ1-3; D uncertain. The V end was cut by 6 bases, the J end by 0 bases, with 6 bases between. The CDR3 extends over 13 amino acids. Germline V CDR1 and CDR2: SNHLY, FYNNEI. This CDR3 is CASSDTSGNTIYF. Written as DNA, the CDR3 is TGTGCCAGCAGCGACACCTCTGGAAACACCATATATTTT.

This rearrangement joins TRBV27 to TRBJ2-6; 7 bases match TRBD1. CDR3 size: 17 residues. Germline CDR1 and CDR2: MNHEY and SMNVEV (reference sequence). The V segment lost 6 bases and the J segment 0 bases; nucleotides outside the gene matches: 8. The CDR3 DNA sequence: TGTGCCAGCAGGAGGACAGGTAAGCCCTCTGGGGCCAACGTCCTGACTTTC. Protein: CASRRTGKPSGANVLTF.

The chain couples TRBV19 to TRBJ2-3, with 7 bases fitting TRBD1. V was pared by 3 bases and J by 3 bases, with 3 bases of the junction left unmatched. This CDR3 has 14 residues. In germline, CDR1 is LNHDA, CDR2 SQIVND (reference sequence). The CDR3, as DNA: TGTGCCAGTAGTATTAACAGGGGTACAGATACGCAGTATTTT. This gives the protein CASSINRGTDTQYF.

The genes are TRBV28 and TRBJ2-7, with 11 positions matching TRBD1. Germline V gives CDR1 MDHEN, CDR2 SYDVKM. Trimming took 6 bases from V and 2 from J; bases not matched to a gene: 6. CDR3 size: 15 residues. The CDR3: CASRPGQGATYEQYF. CDR3 in DNA: TGTGCCAGCAGGCCCGGACAGGGGGCAACCTACGAGCAGTACTTC.

In this sample, this clone turned up a few times. The gene calls are TRBV7-8 and TRBJ2-7; D may be TRBD2 (6 bases). The CDR3 is made up of 13 amino acids. The germline V and J ends were trimmed by 0 bases and 4 bases, with 7 bases remaining between them. CDR1 is SGHVS, CDR2 FQNEAQ, per germline. CDR3 region: CASSLARGYEQYF. The CDR3 DNA is TGTGCCAGCAGCTTAGCTCGGGGGTACGAGCAGTACTTC.

This chain connects TRBV6-5 to TRBJ2-7, with D perhaps TRBD1 (5 bases). The CDR3 has 13 amino acids. Deletions cut 5 bases from V and 0 bases from J, with 8 bases between. CDR1 MNHEY and CDR2 SVGAGI come from the germline V gene. The CDR3 nucleotides are TGTGCCAGCAGTAACAGGTACTCCTACGAGCAGTACTTC. Amino acid sequence: CASSNRYSYEQYF.

This chain uses TRBV19 with TRBJ1-5; D ambiguous. The CDR3 contains 16 residues. Trimming left V 2 bases short and J 6 bases short, with 17 bases between. Germline values: CDR1 LNHDA, CDR2 SQIVND (reference sequence). In DNA, the CDR3 is TGTGCCAGTAGTATATTAATGCCGGGTGTGGGTCAGCCCCAGCATTTT. It codes for CASSILMPGVGQPQHF.

The chain carries TRBV29-1 and TRBJ2-1; 8 nucleotides align to TRBD1. Germline CDR1 SQVTM, CDR2 ANQGSEA. The CDR3 is 14 residues long. The trim removed 6 bases at V and 3 bases at J, leaving 7 bases unmatched. CDR3 in amino acids: CSVSGTGNYNEQFF. The DNA of the CDR3 is TGCAGCGTGTCCGGGACAGGCAACTACAATGAGCAGTTCTTC.

The chain employs TRBV30 and TRBJ1-1; no clear D gene. The CDR3 spans 12 residues. The germline V and J ends were trimmed by 4 bases and 5 bases, with 11 bases remaining between them. The V gene's germline CDR1 is GTSNPN and CDR2 SVGIG (reference sequence). CDR3 DNA sequence: TGTGCCTGGATAAATGGGAGGACTGAAGCTTTCTTT. It is translated as CAWINGRTEAFF.

The V call is TRBV7-9, the J call TRBJ1-4; 9 positions agree with TRBD1. Per germline, CDR1 SEHNR and CDR2 FQNEAQ (reference sequence). J gave up 6 bases and V 3 bases, and 8 bases lay outside the gene matches. This CDR3 contains 16 residues. Here the CDR3 DNA reads TGTGCCAGCAGCTTCTTCCCGGGACAGGGCGATGAAAAACTGTTTTTT. Its translation: CASSFFPGQGDEKLFF.

This clone was seen more than once but under ten times. The chain recombines TRBV6-1 with TRBJ1-5; D is ambiguous. With 4 bases removed from V and 4 bases from J, the gap between germline ends came to 5 bases. Germline-derived CDR1 and CDR2 are MNHNS and SASEGT. CDR3 length equals 12 residues. The CDR3 DNA is TGTGCCAGCAGTGGCGGAAATCAGCCCCAGCATTTT. It encodes CASSGGNQPQHF.

This chain connects TRBV28 to TRBJ1-5; TRBD1 matches at 7 bases. Germline CDR1 MDHEN, CDR2 SYDVKM. The CDR3 loop spans 15 amino acids. Unmatched junction bases numbered 10, after V lost 6 bases and J lost 5 bases. Here the CDR3 DNA reads TGTGCCAGCAGGGAGACAGGGAAAGATTATCAGCCCCAGCATTTT. Protein product: CASRETGKDYQPQHF.

V usage is TRBV5-6 and J usage is TRBJ2-7; 7 bases fit TRBD1. CDR1 and CDR2 from the germline V gene are SGHDT and YYEEEE. Unmatched junction bases numbered 4, after V lost 0 bases and J lost 1 base. CDR3 size: 15 residues. The DNA for the CDR3 is TGTGCCAGCAGCTTGGCGACAGGGATTTCCTACGAGCAGTACTTC. Amino acid sequence: CASSLATGISYEQYF. Together with reference TRBV5-6 and TRBJ2-7, the CDR3 gives the full variable domain: DAGVTQSPTHLIKTRGQQVTLRCSPKSGHDTVSWYQQALGQGPQFIFQYYEEEERQRGNFPDRFSGHQFPNYSSELNVNALLLGDSALYLCASSLATGISYEQYFGPGTRLTVT.

The rearrangement links TRBV9 to TRBJ2-7; 7 nucleotides align to TRBD1. With 4 bases clipped from V and 3 bases from J, the junction kept 19 bases outside the gene matches. The CDR3 sequence is 18 residues long. CDR1 and CDR2 from the germline V gene are SGDLS and YYNGEE. CDR3 in DNA: TGTGCCAGCAGCAAATCTACTGCCGAAGGGGGCTCATACTACGAGCAGTACTTC. Its translation is CASSKSTAEGGSYYEQYF.

J is TRBJ1-1 and V is TRBV13; 7 bases match TRBD1. This CDR3 has 17 residues. The trim removed 5 bases at V and 1 base at J, leaving 13 bases unmatched. CDR1 is PRHDT, CDR2 FYEKMQ, per germline (reference sequence). CDR3 nucleotides: TGTGCCAGCAGCCCACTACGATTGGGGACAGCGAACACTGAAGCTTTCTTT. Protein product: CASSPLRLGTANTEAFF.

This CDR3 is CASSLEGTGSYEQYF. CDR3 DNA sequence: TGTGCCAGCAGCTTGGAGGGGACAGGATCCTACGAGCAGTACTTC. This rearrangement joins TRBV5-6 to TRBJ2-7; 8 bases are a match to TRBD1. The V gene's germline CDR1 is SGHDT and CDR2 YYEEEE. The CDR3 covers 15 residues. Trimming cost V 0 bases and J 1 base; bases outside gene matches: 3.

This chain connects TRBV29-1 to TRBJ1-4; 8 positions agree with TRBD1. CDR1 is SQVTM and CDR2 is ANQGSEA in the germline V gene. The V segment lost 5 bases and the J segment 6 bases; nucleotides outside the gene matches: 5. CDR3 size: 13 residues. CDR3 nucleotides: TGCAGCGTTACCCAGGGGGCAGATGAAAAACTGTTTTTT. It translates to CSVTQGADEKLFF.

The chain joins TRBV28 to TRBJ1-5, with TRBD1 identical over 7 bases. This CDR3 is built from 18 residues. Germline V gene data show CDR1 as MDHEN and CDR2 as SYDVKM. After removal of 6 bases from V and 2 bases from J, the junction contained 16 bases not matched to a gene. DNA for the CDR3: TGTGCCAGCAGCCAGAGAAGTCACGTAGGACAGGGCAATCAGCCCCAGCATTTT. The encoded protein is CASSQRSHVGQGNQPQHF.

This chain uses TRBV5-4 with TRBJ1-3; tentative D call: TRBD1 (5 bases). V lost 4 bases and J lost 0, with 11 bases in between. CDR1 is SGHNT and CDR2 is YYREEE in the germline V gene (reference sequence). This CDR3 region has 15 residues. The CDR3 is CASSRGTASGNTIYF. Here the CDR3 DNA reads TGTGCCAGCAGCCGCGGGACGGCCTCTGGAAACACCATATATTTT.

The rearrangement uses TRBV7-9 and TRBJ1-2; D is undetermined. Germline V gene sequence: CDR1 SEHNR, CDR2 FQNEAQ (reference sequence). The length of the CDR3 is 15 residues. Trimming took off 7 bases at V and 2 bases at J, with 17 bases between the two ends. The CDR3 nucleotides read TGTGCCAGCATCCCGTCCCCAACAGAAAACTATGGCTACACCTTC. This encodes CASIPSPTENYGYTF.